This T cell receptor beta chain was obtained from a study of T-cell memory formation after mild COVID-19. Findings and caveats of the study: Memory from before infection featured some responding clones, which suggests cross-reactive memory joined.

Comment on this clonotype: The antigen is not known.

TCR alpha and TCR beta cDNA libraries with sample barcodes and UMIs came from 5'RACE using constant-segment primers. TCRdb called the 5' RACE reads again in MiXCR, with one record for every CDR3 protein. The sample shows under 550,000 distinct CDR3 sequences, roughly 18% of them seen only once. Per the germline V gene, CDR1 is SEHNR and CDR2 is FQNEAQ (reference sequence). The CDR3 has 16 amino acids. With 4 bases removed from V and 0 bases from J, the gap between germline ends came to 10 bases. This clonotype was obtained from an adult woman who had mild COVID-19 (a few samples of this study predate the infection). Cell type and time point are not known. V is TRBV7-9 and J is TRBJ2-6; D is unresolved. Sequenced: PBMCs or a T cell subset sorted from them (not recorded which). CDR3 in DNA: TGTGCCAGCAGCTCCGAAGGGATCTCTGGGGCCAACGTCCTGACTTTC. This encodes CASSSEGISGANVLTF.